These T cell receptor beta chains were read from a single sample in a study of a mutant IDH1 vaccine in newly diagnosed glioma. The repertoire was sequenced with immunoSEQ multiplex PCR; TCRdb's copy has only in-frame clones and lacks some. The sample carries nearly 25,000 clones, roughly 82% recorded once. Their recognized antigens are unknown. This sample comprised PBMCs, obtained from a glioma patient whose treatment included an IDH1 peptide vaccine. These TCRs come from a man aged 40-50 years with glioma. Some clones in this sample may be carry-over from other donors' samples. Both conserved end residues are part of each CDR3. D genes are given only for firm matches. Size values are once, few and many counts, or a class for expanded clones, and some rows have none.

d_gene: .
abundance: .
v_gene: TRBV20-1
j_gene: TRBJ2-7
CDR3nt: TGCAGTGCTAGTAGAGAGTACGAGCAGTACTTC
CDR3aa: CSASREYEQYF

d_gene: .
abundance: .
v_gene: TRBV5-6
j_gene: TRBJ1-1
CDR3nt: TGTGCCAGCAGCTTTGAACCAAACACTGAAGCTTTCTTT
CDR3aa: CASSFEPNTEAFF

d_gene: TRBD1
abundance: few
v_gene: TRBV5-1
j_gene: TRBJ1-1
CDR3nt: TGCGCCAGCAGCTTGGGGGACAGGGGACAGAACACTGAAGCTTTCTTT
CDR3aa: CASSLGDRGQNTEAFF

d_gene: TRBD1
abundance: .
v_gene: TRBV7-2
j_gene: TRBJ2-7
CDR3nt: TGTGCCAGCAGCTTAGTACAGGGGGCCTACGAGCAGTACTTC
CDR3aa: CASSLVQGAYEQYF

d_gene: .
abundance: .
v_gene: TRBV30
j_gene: TRBJ1-5
CDR3nt: TGTGCCTGGAGTCTGGGACACTATAATCAGCCCCAGCATTTT
CDR3aa: CAWSLGHYNQPQHF

d_gene: TRBD2
abundance: .
v_gene: TRBV19
j_gene: TRBJ2-1
CDR3nt: TGTGCCAGTAGCGAGCGGGGGGGGTACAATGAGCAGTTCTTC
CDR3aa: CASSERGGYNEQFF

d_gene: TRBD1
abundance: .
v_gene: TRBV18
j_gene: TRBJ2-7
CDR3nt: TGTGCCAGCAATCACCGGGACAGTACCTACGAGCAGTACTTC
CDR3aa: CASNHRDSTYEQYF

d_gene: .
abundance: .
v_gene: TRBV9
j_gene: TRBJ1-2
CDR3nt: TGTGCCAGCAGCCGGGGGGGTGACTATGGCTACACCTTC
CDR3aa: CASSRGGDYGYTF

d_gene: TRBD1
abundance: once
v_gene: TRBV10-3
j_gene: TRBJ2-3
CDR3nt: TGTGCCATCAGTGAAGGGGGCAAAATAGATACGCAGTATTTT
CDR3aa: CAISEGGKIDTQYF

d_gene: .
abundance: .
v_gene: TRBV4-1
j_gene: TRBJ2-7
CDR3nt: TGCGCCAGCAGCCAAGAAAGGGATGTCAACGAGCAGTACTTC
CDR3aa: CASSQERDVNEQYF

d_gene: .
abundance: .
v_gene: TRBV29-1
j_gene: TRBJ2-5
CDR3nt: TGCAGCGTTGAGGGTGAAGGGCAAGAGACCCAGTACTTC
CDR3aa: CSVEGEGQETQYF

d_gene: .
abundance: .
v_gene: TRBV4-1
j_gene: TRBJ2-3
CDR3nt: TGCGCCAGCAGCCGAGGGTACGGAGATACGCAGTATTTT
CDR3aa: CASSRGYGDTQYF

d_gene: .
abundance: .
v_gene: TRBV7-2
j_gene: TRBJ1-6
CDR3nt: TGTGCCAGCAGCTCGGTGTGGGCTGCGGATAATTCACCCCTCCACTTT
CDR3aa: CASSSVWAADNSPLHF

d_gene: TRBD1
abundance: .
v_gene: TRBV2
j_gene: TRBJ1-4
CDR3nt: TGTGCCAGCAGTGGTATGCCGGGACAGCTTATTAATGAAAAACTGTTTTTT
CDR3aa: CASSGMPGQLINEKLFF

d_gene: .
abundance: .
v_gene: TRBV25-1
j_gene: TRBJ2-5
CDR3nt: TGTGCCAGCAGTGACCTAGCACCAGAGACCCAGTACTTC
CDR3aa: CASSDLAPETQYF

d_gene: TRBD2
abundance: .
v_gene: TRBV4-2
j_gene: TRBJ2-4
CDR3nt: TGTGCCAGCAGCCAACGAACCGGGGGGGCCAAAAACATTCAGTACTTC
CDR3aa: CASSQRTGGAKNIQYF

d_gene: .
abundance: few
v_gene: TRBV27
j_gene: TRBJ1-1
CDR3nt: TGTGCCAGCAGGTTTGCCACGGGGGAAGCTTTCTTT
CDR3aa: CASRFATGEAFF